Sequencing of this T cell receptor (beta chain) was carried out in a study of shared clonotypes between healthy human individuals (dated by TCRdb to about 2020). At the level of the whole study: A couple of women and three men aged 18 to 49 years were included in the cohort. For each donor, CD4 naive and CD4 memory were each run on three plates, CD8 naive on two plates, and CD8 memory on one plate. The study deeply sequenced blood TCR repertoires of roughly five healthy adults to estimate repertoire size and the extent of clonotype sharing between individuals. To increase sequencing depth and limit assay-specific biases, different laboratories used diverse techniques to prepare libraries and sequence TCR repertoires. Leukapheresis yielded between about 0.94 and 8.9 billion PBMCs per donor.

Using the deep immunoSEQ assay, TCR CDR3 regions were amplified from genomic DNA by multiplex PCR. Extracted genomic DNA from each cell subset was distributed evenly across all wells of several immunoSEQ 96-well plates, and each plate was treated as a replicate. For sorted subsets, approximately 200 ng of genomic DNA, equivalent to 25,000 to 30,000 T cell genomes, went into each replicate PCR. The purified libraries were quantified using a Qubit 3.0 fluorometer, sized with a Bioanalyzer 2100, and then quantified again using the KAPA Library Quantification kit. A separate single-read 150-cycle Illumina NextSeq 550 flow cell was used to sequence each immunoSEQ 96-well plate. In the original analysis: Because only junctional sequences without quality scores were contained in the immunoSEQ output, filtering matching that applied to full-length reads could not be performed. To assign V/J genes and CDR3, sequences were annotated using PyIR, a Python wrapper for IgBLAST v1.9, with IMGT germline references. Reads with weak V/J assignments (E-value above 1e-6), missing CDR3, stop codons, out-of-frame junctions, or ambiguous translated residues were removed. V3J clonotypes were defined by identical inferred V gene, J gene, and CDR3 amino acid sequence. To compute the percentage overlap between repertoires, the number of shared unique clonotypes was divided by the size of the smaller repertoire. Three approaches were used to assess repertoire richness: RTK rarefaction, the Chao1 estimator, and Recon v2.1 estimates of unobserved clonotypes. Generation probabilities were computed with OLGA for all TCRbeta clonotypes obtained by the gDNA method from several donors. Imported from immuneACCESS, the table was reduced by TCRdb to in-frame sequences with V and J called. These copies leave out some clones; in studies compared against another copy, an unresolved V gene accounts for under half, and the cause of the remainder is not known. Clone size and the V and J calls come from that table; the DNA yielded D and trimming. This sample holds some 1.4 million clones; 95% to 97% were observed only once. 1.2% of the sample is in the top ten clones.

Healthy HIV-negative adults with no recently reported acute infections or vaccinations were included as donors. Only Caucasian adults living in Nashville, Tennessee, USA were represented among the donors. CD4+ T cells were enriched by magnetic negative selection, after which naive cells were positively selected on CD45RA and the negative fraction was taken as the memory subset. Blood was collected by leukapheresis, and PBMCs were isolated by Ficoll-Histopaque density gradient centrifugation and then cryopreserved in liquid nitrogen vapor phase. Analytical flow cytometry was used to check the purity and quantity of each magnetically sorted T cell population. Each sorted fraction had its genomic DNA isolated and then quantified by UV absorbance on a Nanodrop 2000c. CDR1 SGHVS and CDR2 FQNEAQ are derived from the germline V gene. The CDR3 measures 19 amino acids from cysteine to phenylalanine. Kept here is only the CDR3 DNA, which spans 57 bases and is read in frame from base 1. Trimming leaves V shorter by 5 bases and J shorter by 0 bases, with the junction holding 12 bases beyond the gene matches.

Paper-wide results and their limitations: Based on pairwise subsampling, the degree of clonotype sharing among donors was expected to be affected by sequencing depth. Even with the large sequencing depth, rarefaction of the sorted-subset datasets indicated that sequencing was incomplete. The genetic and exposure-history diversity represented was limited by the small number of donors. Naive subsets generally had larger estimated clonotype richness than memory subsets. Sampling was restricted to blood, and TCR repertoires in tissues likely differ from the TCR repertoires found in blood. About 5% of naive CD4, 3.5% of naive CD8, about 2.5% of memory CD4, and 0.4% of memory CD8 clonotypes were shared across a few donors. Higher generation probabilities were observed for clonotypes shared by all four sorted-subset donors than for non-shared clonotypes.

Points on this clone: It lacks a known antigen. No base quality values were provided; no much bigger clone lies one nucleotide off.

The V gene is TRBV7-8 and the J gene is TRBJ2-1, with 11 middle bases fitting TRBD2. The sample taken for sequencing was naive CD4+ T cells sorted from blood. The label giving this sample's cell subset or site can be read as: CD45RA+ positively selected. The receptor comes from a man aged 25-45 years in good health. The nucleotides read TGTGCCAGCAGCCCGCCGCGGGTAGCGGGAGGGGGCTCCTACAATGAGCAGTTCTTC. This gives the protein CASSPPRVAGGGSYNEQFF.